What follows is one TCR beta chain and its context. An end of the junction differs from the germline gene, which may be a read error. The template was RNA from unsorted bulk tissue. From germline, CDR1 is MNHEY and CDR2 SVGAGI. This CDR3 is built from 15 residues. This specimen comes from a study of tumor and adjacent non-tumor tissue in lung cancer. The library came from three nested PCR rounds adapted from ARM-PCR protocols. Each CDR3 protein is one row after TCRdb ran MiXCR on the multiplex PCR reads. The sample includes more than 85,000 distinct CDR3 sequences, about 80% seen only once; the top ten take more than 20%.

The sequence came from a man aged 65-85 years with non-small cell lung cancer. Sequenced: lung tumor tissue. This chain joins TRBV6-5 and TRBJ2-7; possible D gene TRBD2, 6 bases. The CDR3 here is CAVARRLVGSYEQYF. The CDR3 DNA reads as TGTGCCGTCGCAAGGAGACTAGTAGGTTCTTACGAGCAGTATTTC.